The subject of this entry is one TCR beta chain. Its antigen remains unknown. The CDR3 has 14 amino acids. Germline CDR1 is GTSNPN and CDR2 is SVGIG (reference sequence). The V and J ends lost 0 bases and 4 bases, in that order; junction bases with no gene match: 4. 60 Vbeta and 13 Jbeta primers were used in PCR. Profiled with immunoSEQ multiplex PCR; TCRdb holds only in-frame clones, not every one. The sample holds about 170,000 clones, around three quarters seen once. This sample is part of a study of cytomegalovirus exposure and HLA in healthy donors. At the level of the study: Early release data held 75 million to 100 million unique TCRs from HLA-typed donors.

Overall study results and limits: Data from an earlier analysis indicated that most TCR beta V segments were productive either about 90% or about 30% of the time.

The J gene is TRBJ2-5, the V gene TRBV30; the match to TRBD1 covers 8 bases. Sequencing was done on a sample of PBMCs. The source of this sequence is a woman between 25 and 40 years old in good health and CMV-seropositive. Written as DNA, the CDR3 is TGTGCCTGGAGTGTAGGGACAGGTGGAGAGACCCAGTACTTC. Encoded protein: CAWSVGTGGETQYF.